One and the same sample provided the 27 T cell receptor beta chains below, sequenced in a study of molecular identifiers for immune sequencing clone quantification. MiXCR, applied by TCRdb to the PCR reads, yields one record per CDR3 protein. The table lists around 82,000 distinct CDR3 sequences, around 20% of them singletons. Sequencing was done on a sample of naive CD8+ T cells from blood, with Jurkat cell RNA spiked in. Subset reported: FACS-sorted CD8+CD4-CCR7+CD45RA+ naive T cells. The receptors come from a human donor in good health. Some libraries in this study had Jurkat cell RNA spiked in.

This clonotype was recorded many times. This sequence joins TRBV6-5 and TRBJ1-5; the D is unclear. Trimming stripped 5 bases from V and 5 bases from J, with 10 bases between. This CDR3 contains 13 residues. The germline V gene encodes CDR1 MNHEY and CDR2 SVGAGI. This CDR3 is CASSTSPYQPQHF. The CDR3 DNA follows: TGTGCCAGCAGTACATCCCCCTATCAGCCCCAGCATTTT.

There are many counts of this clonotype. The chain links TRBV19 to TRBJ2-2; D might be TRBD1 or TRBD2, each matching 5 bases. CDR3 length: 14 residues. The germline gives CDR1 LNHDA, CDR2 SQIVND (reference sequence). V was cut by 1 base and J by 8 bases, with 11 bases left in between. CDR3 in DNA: TGTGCCAGTAGTATAGGGGGGAGAGCAGGGGAGCTGTTTTTT. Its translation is CASSIGGRAGELFF. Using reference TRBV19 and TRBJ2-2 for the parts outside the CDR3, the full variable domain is DGGITQSPKYLFRKEGQNVTLSCEQNLNHDAMYWYRQDPGQGLRLIYYSQIVNDFQKGDIAEGYSVSREKKESFPLTVTSAQKNPTAFYLCASSIGGRAGELFFGEGSRLTVL.

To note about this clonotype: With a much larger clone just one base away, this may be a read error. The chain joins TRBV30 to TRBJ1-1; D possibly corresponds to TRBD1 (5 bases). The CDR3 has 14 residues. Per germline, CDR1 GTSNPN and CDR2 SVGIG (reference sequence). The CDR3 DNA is TGTGCCTGGAGTGTAGGGGTCCTGGGGACTGAAACTTTCTTT. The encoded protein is CAWSVGVLGTETFF.

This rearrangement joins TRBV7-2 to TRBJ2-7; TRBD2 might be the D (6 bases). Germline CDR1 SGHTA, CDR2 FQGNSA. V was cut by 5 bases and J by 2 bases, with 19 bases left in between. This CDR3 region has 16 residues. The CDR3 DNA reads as TGTGCCAGCAGCCACAACCCCGGGACTCAGCCCTACGAGCAGTACTTC. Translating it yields CASSHNPGTQPYEQYF. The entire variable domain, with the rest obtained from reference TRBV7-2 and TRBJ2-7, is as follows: GAGVSQSPSNKVTEKGKDVELRCDPISGHTALYWYRQSLGQGLEFLIYFQGNSAPDKSGLPSDRFSAERTGGSVSTLTIQRTQQEDSAVYLCASSHNPGTQPYEQYFGPGTRLTVT.

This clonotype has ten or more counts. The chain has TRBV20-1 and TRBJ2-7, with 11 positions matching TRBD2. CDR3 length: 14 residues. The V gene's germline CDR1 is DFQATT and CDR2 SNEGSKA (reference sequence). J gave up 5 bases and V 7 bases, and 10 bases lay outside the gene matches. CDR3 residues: CSGDSGGAINEQYF. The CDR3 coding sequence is TGCAGTGGGGATAGCGGGGGGGCCATCAACGAGCAGTACTTC.

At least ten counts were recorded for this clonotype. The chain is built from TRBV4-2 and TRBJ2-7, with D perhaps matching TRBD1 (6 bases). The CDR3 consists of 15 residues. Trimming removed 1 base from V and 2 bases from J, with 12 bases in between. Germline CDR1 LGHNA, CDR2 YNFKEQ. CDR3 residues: CASSQGMAGAYEQYF. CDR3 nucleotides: TGTGCCAGCAGCCAAGGGATGGCAGGGGCCTACGAGCAGTACTTC.

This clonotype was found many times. CDR3 amino acids: CASSLVGSAQETQYF. The DNA for the CDR3 is TGTGCCAGCAGCTTGGTGGGCAGCGCTCAAGAGACCCAGTACTTC. V usage is TRBV5-4 and J usage is TRBJ2-5; no definite D call. The CDR3 has 15 residues. Per the germline V gene, CDR1 is SGHNT and CDR2 is YYREEE (reference sequence). V was clipped by 0 bases and J by 2 bases, with 11 bases between them.

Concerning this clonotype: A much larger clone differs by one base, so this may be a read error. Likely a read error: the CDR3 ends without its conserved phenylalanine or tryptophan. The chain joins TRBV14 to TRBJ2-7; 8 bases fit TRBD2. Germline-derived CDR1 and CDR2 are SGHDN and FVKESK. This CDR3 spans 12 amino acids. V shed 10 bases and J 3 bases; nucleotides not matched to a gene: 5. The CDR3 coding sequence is TGTGCCACCTCGACTAGCGTCTACGAGCAGTACCTC. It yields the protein CATSTSVYEQYL.

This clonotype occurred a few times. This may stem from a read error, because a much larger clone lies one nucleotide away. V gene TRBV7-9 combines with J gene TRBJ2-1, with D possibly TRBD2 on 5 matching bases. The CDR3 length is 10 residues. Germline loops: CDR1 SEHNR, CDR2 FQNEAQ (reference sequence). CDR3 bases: TGTGCCACCGCGGGCAATGGGCAGTTCTTC. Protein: CATAGNGQFF.

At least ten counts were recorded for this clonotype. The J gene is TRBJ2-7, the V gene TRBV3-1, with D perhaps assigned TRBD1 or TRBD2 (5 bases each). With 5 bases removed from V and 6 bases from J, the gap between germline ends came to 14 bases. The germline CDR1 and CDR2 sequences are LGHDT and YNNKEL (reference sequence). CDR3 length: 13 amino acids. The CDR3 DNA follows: TGTGCCAGCAGCGGGACGGGCCCTGGCGAGCAGTACTTC. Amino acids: CASSGTGPGEQYF.

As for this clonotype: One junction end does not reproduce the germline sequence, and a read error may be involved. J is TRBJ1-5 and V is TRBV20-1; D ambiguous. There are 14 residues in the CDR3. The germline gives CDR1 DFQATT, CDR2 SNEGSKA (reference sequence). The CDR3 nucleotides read TGCAGTGCTGGAGATCTATCGGGCAATCAGCCCCAGCATTTT. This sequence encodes CSAGDLSGNQPQHF.

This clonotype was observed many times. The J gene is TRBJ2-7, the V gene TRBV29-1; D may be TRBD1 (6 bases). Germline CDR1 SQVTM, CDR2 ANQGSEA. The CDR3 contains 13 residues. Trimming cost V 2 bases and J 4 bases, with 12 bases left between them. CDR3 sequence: CSVETGSKYEQYF. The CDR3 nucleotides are TGCAGCGTTGAAACAGGGTCTAAATACGAGCAGTACTTC.

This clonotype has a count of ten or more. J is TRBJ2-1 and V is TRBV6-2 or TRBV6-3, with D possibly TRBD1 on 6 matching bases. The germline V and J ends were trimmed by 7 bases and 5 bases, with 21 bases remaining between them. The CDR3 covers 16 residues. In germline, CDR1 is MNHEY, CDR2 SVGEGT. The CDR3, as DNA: TGTGCCAGCACCCCGTCCGTCGAACAGGGCGACAATGAGCAGTTCTTC. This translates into CASTPSVEQGDNEQFF.

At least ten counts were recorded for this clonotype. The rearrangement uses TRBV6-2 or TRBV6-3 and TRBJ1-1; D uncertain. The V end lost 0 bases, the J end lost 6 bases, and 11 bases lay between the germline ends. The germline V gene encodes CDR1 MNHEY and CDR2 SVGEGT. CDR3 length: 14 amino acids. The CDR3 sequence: CASSYSGWGAEAFF. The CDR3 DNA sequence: TGTGCCAGCAGTTACTCGGGATGGGGAGCTGAAGCTTTCTTT.

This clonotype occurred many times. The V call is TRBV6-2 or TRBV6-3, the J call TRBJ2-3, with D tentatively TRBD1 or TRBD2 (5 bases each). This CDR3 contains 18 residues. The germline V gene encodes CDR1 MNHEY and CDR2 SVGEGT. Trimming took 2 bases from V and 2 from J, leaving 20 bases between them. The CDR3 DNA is TGTGCCAGCAGTTACACGACTAAGGACACTCCCGTCACAGATACGCAGTATTTT. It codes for CASSYTTKDTPVTDTQYF.

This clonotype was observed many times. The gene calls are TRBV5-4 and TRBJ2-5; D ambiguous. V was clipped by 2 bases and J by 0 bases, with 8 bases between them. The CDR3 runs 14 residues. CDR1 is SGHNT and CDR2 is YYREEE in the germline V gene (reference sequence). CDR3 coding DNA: TGTGCCAGCAGCTTTAGAATAAACCAAGAGACCCAGTACTTC. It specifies CASSFRINQETQYF.

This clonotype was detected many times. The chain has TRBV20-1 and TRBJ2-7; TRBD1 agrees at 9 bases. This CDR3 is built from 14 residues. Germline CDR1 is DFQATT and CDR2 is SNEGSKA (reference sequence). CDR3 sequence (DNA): TGCAGGGCCAAAGACAGGGGGTCCTCCTACGAGCAGTACTTC. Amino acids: CRAKDRGSSYEQYF.

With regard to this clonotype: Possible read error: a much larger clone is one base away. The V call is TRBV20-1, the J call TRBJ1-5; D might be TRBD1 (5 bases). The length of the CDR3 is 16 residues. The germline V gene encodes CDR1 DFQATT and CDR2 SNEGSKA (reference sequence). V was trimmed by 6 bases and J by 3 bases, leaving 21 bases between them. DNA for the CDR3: TGCAGTGCGGGGGAAGTTGGGTTTGGTAACAATCAGCCCCAGCATTTT. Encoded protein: CSAGEVGFGNNQPQHF.

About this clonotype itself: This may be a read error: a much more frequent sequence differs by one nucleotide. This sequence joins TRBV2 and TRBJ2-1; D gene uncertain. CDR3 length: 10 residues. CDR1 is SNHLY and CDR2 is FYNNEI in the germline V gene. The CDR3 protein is CASSANEQLF. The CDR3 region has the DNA TGTGCCAGCAGTGCTAATGAGCAGCTCTTC.

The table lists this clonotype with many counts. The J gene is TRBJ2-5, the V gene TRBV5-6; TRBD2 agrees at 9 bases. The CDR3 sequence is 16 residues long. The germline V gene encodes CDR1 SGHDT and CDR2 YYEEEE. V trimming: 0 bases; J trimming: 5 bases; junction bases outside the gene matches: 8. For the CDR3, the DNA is TGTGCCAGCAGCTTGGATGGCGGGGGGGCCGGGGAGACCCAGTACTTC. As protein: CASSLDGGGAGETQYF.

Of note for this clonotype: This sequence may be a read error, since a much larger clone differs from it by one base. In DNA form, the CDR3 reads TGTGCCAGCAGTTCCCCCCTAGCGACTAGCGGGAATATCGGCGAGCAGTACTTC. This gives the protein CASSSPLATSGNIGEQYF. The V and J genes are TRBV6-5 and TRBJ2-7; 11 bases line up with TRBD2. The CDR3 is 18 residues long. The junction had 17 bases not matched to a gene; V was cut back by 4 bases and J by 6 bases. In germline, CDR1 is MNHEY, CDR2 SVGAGI.

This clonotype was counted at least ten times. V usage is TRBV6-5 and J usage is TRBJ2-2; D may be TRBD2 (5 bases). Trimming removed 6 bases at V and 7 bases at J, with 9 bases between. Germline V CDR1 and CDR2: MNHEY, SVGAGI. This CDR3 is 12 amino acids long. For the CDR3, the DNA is TGTGCCAGCAGCCGGGGTTACGGGGAGCTGTTTTTT. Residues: CASSRGYGELFF.

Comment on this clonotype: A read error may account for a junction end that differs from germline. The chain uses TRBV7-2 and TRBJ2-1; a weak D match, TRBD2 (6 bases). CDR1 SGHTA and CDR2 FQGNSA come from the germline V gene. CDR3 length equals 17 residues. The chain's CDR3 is CASSLAGTEGFLNGQFF. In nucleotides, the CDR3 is TGTGCCAGCAGCTTAGCGGGGACGGAGGGTTTTTTGAATGGGCAGTTCTTC.

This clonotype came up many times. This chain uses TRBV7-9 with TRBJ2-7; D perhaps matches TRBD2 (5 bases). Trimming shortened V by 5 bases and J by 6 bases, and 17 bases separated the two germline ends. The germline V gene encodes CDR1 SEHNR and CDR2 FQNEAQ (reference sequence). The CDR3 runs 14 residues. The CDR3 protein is CASSGWTARGEQYF. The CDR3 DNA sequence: TGTGCCAGCAGCGGCTGGACGGCCCGGGGCGAGCAGTACTTC.

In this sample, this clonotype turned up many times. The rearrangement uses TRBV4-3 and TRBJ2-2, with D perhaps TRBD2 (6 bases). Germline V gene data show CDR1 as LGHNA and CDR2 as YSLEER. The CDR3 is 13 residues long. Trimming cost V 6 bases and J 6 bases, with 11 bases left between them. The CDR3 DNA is TGCGCCAGCAGTCCCGCGGGGCCCGGGGAGCTGTTTTTT. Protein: CASSPAGPGELFF.

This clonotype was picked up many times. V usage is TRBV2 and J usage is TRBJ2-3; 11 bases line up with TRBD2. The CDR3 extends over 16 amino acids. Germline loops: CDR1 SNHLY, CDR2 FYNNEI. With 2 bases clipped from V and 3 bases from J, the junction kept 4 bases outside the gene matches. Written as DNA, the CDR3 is TGTGCCAGCAGTGAATTAAGACTAGCGGGAACAGATACGCAGTATTTT. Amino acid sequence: CASSELRLAGTDTQYF.

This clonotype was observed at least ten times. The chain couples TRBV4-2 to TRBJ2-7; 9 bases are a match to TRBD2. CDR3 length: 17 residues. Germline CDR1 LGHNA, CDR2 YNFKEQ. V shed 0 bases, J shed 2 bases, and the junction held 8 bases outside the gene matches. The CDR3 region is CASSQDRSGSKPYEQYF. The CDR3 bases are TGTGCCAGCAGCCAAGACCGTAGCGGGAGCAAACCCTACGAGCAGTACTTC.